This T cell receptor beta chain was retrieved from a study of T cells expressing NK-cell markers. The CDR3 spans 13 residues. UMIs accompanied the 5'RACE template switching by which TCR beta cDNA was made. TCRdb reprocessed the 5' RACE reads and stores each CDR3 protein as one record, lacking DNA. The sample holds hundreds of thousands of distinct CDR3 sequences. The sequence came from a man aged 18-70 years in good health. The chain carries TRBV12-3 or TRBV12-4 and TRBJ1-1; no DNA is available, so the TRBD1 call from TCRdb remains unchecked. Material: blood T cells: a sorted CD56 or NKG2C T cell subset, CD4+ or CD8+ T cells, or bulk PBMC T cells (not recorded which). CDR3 amino acids: CASHREGVTEAFF.